This T cell receptor (beta chain) comes out of a study of CXCR3-negative and CXCR3-positive naive CD8 T cells. Whole-study results and caveats: CD5 surface expression was similar among naive subsets, and TCR strength was estimated by inference from TRB CDR3 properties. A higher hydrophobicity marked the TRB CDR3s of CXCR3-positive naive cells versus CXCR3-negative naive cells.

Researchers prepared the TRB cDNA libraries using 5' RACE with UMI labels. TCRdb reanalyzed the 5' RACE reads, giving one entry per CDR3 protein sequence and no DNA. This sample's table has roughly 99,000 distinct CDR3 sequences. On this clonotype: What it binds is not known.

Germline CDR1 is MNHNY and CDR2 is SVGAGI (reference sequence). The CDR3 covers 16 residues. V is TRBV6-6 and J is TRBJ2-7; TCRdb designates TRBD1, a call that cannot be tested without DNA. The sample comprised naive CXCR3+ CD8+ T cells from blood. Regarding subset: CD45RO-CCR7+CD27+CD95- naive CD8+ T cells expressing CXCR3 (TNR3+). The clonotype was recovered from a human donor in good health. Some clones in this sample may be carry-over from other donors' samples. CDR3 loop: CASSYTHGQGAVEQYF.